This T cell receptor beta chain was profiled in a study of blood T cells in healthy people across ages. Turning to the study itself: Template switching picked up about one barcoded beta molecule for each two T cells.

This clonotype was seen a handful of times. Antigen specificity is unknown. Sample-barcoded 5' priming and a J-beta primer mix drove a second PCR of roughly 7 to 11 cycles. TCRdb re-derived calls from the 5' RACE reads in MiXCR, one entry per CDR3 protein. The sample comprises hundreds of thousands of distinct CDR3 sequences, about 25% of which are singletons, and 8.5% to 9.5% rests with the top ten. Notes on the study in general: The long-lived group displayed more naive CD4+ cells, plus higher diversity, than the aged donors did.

Germline values: CDR1 LGHNA, CDR2 YSLEER. The V gene lost 0 bases and the J gene lost 0 bases, with 11 bases spanning the gap. This CDR3 spans 16 amino acids. This same sample was also taken into another study, of T cells of mothers and their children.

The receptor was derived from a boy aged 5-17 years in good health. This rearrangement joins TRBV4-3 to TRBJ2-5; D remains ambiguous. The specimen sequenced was blood. CDR3 in DNA: TGCGCCAGCAGCCAAGATTTTGTTGGGTACCAAGAGACCCAGTACTTC. This sequence encodes CASSQDFVGYQETQYF.